This T cell receptor (beta chain) is drawn from a study of response to subunit inactivated influenza vaccine. TCRdb re-called the RT-PCR reads through MiXCR, storing one row per CDR3 protein. The sample has some 800,000 distinct CDR3 sequences, 21% seen once. In this sample, this clonotype turned up many times. Its matching antigen is unknown. Broader study findings: The authors proposed limited new T cell recruitment per seasonal influenza vaccination.

V lost 3 bases to trimming and J lost 8 bases, with 17 bases between them. Germline CDR1 and CDR2: SGHVS and FQNEAQ. This CDR3 is built from 15 residues. Specimen: PBMCs from blood, collected about 5 days after vaccination. The clonotype originates from a man aged 50-60 years who received an inactivated influenza vaccine. The gene calls are TRBV7-8 and TRBJ2-1, with D possibly matching TRBD1 (6 bases). In nucleotides, the CDR3 is TGTGCCAGCAGCTTGCCACTGATCAGGGGAGATGAGCAGTTCTTC. Translated, it gives CASSLPLIRGDEQFF.